This T cell receptor (beta chain) is drawn from a study of blood T cell repertoires in COVID-19. This CDR3 has 15 amino acids. The junction had 7 bases not matched to a gene; V was cut back by 5 bases and J by 3 bases. The germline gives CDR1 LGHNA, CDR2 YNFKEQ. Per the authors' pipeline: Reference gene primer amplification gave nucleated cell count estimates. The repertoire was sequenced with immunoSEQ multiplex PCR; TCRdb's copy has only in-frame clones and lacks some. Clone size and the V and J calls come from that table; the DNA yielded D and trimming. Found here are under 200,000 clones, about 83% of them singletons; the top ten hold 10%.

Sequenced sample: peripheral blood. This chain links TRBV4-2 with TRBJ2-7, with 10 bases identical to TRBD2. This sequence originates from a woman in her seventies with COVID-19, enrolled during active disease. In nucleotides, the CDR3 is TGTGCCAGCAGCGTAACTAGCGGGGCAAACTACGAGCAGTACTTC. Encoded protein: CASSVTSGANYEQYF.